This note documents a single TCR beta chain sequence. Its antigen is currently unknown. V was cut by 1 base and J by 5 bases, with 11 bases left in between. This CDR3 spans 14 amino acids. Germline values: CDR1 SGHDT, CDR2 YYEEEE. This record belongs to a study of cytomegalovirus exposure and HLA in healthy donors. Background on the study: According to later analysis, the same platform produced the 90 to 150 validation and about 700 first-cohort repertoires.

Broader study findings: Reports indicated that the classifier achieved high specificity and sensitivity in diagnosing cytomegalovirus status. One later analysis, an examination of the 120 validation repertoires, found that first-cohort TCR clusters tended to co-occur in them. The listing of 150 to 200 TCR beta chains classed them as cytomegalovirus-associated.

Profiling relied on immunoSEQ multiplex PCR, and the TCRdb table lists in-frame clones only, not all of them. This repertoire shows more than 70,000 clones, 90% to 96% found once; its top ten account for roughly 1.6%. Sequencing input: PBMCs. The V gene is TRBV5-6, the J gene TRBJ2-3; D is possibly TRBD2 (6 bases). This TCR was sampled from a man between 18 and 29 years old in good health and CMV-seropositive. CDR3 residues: CASSLTGAGDTQYF. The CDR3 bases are TGTGCCAGCAGCTTGACGGGAGCGGGAGATACGCAGTATTTT.